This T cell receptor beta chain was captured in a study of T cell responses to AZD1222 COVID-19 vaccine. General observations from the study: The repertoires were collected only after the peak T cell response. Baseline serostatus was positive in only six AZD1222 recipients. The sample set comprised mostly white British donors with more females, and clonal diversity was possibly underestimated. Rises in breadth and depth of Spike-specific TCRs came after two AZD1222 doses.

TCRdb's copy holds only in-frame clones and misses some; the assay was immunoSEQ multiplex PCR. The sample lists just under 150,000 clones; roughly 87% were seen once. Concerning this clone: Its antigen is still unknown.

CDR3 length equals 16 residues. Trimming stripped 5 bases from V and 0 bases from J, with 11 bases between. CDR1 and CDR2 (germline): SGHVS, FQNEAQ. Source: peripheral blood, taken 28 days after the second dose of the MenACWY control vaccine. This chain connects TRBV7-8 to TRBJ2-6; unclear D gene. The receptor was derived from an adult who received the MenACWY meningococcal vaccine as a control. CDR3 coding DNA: TGTGCCAGCAGCCCACCAAGTAACTCTGGGGCCAACGTCCTGACTTTC. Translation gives CASSPPSNSGANVLTF.